The clone carrying this T cell receptor (beta chain) was seen a few times. This record belongs to a study of identical twins. TCRdb fed the 5' RACE reads into MiXCR, producing one record per CDR3 protein. The table lists about 190,000 distinct CDR3 sequences, more than 15% of them singletons, with 35% to 45% in the top ten. The CDR3 spans 14 residues. Trimming stripped 3 bases from V and 0 bases from J, with 8 bases between. The sample also formed part of further work on T cells expressing NK-cell markers. That report adds: CD3+CD56+NKG2C+, CD3+CD56+NKG2C- and CD3+CD56-NKG2C+ T cells, once sorted, supplied the TCR beta repertoires. Seven HCMV-seropositive donors and one seronegative donor made up the eight sequenced donors. Unclear, still, was the HCMV specificity of the expanded NKG2C+ T cell clones.

The chain has TRBV12-3 or TRBV12-4 and TRBJ1-1, with D perhaps matching TRBD1 (5 bases). What was sequenced was CD8+ T cells sorted from blood. This clonotype originated in a woman younger than 35 in good health. The CDR3 DNA sequence: TGTGCCAGCAGTTTGGCAGGGATGAACACTGAAGCTTTCTTT. Protein: CASSLAGMNTEAFF.